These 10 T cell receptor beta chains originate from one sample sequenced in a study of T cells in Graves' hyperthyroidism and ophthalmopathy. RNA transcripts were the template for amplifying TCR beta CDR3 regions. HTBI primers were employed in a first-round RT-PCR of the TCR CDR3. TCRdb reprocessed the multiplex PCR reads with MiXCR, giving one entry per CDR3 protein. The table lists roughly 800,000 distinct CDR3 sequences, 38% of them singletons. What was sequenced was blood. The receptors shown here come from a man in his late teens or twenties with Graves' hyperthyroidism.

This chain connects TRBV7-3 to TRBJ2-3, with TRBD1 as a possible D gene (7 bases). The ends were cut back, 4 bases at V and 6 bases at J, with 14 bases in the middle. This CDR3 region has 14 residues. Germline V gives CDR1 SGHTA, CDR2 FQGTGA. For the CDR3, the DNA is TGTGCCAGCAGCTACAGGGGACTTATGGATACGCAGTATTTT. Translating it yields CASSYRGLMDTQYF.

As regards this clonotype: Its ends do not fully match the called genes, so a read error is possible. CDR3 DNA: TGCGCCAGCAGCCAAGATAAAGGGGACGCCTACGAGCAGTACTTC. Protein: CASSQDKGDAYEQYF. The genes are TRBV7-9 and TRBJ2-7; D may be TRBD1 or TRBD2 (5 bases each). This CDR3 spans 15 amino acids. Germline V CDR1 and CDR2: SEHNR, FQNEAQ (reference sequence).

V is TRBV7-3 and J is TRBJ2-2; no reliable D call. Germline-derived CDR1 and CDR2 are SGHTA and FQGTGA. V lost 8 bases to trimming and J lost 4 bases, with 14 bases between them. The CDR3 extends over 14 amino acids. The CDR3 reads CASRAELFTGELFF. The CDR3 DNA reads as TGTGCCAGCCGGGCGGAACTGTTCACCGGGGAGCTGTTTTTT.

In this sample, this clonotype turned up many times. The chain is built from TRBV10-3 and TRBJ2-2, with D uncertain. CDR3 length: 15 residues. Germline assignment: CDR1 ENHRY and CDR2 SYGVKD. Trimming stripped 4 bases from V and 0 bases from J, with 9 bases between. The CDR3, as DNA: TGTGCCATCAGTGGCCTTCAGCCGAACACCGGGGAGCTGTTTTTT. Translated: CAISGLQPNTGELFF.

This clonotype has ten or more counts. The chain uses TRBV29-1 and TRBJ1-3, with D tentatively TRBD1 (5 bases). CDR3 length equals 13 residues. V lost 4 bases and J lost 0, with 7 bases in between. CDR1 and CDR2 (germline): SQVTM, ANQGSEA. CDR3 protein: CSVVGGSGNTIYF. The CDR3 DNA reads TGCAGCGTTGTGGGGGGCTCTGGAAACACCATATATTTT.

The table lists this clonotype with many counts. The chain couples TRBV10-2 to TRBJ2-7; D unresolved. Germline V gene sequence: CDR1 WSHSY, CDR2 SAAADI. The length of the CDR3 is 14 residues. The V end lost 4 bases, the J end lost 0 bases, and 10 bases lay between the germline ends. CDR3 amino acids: CASSVVYGSYEQYF. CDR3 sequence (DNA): TGCGCCAGCAGTGTGGTGTACGGCTCCTACGAGCAGTACTTC.

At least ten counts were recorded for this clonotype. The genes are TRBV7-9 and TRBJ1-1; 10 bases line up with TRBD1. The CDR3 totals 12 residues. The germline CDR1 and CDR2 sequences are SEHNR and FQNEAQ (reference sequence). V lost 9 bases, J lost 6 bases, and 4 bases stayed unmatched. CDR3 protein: CASRQGASEAFF. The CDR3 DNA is TGTGCCAGTCGACAGGGGGCTTCTGAAGCTTTCTTT.

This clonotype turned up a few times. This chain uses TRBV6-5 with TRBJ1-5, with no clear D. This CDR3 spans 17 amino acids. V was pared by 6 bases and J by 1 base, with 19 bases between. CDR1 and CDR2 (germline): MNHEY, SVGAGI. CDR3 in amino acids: CASSLGRERGSNQPQHF. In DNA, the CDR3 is TGTGCCAGCAGCCTAGGACGGGAACGAGGAAGCAATCAGCCCCAGCATTTT.

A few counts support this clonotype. CDR3 DNA: TGTGCCAGCAGCTTAGTCGGGGGGGAGAACTATGGCTACACCTTC. Translating gives CASSLVGGENYGYTF. This sequence joins TRBV7-9 and TRBJ1-2, with D possibly TRBD1 on 5 matching bases. This CDR3 contains 15 residues. V lost 1 base and J lost 2, with 11 bases in between. CDR1 and CDR2 from the germline V gene are SEHNR and FQNEAQ (reference sequence).

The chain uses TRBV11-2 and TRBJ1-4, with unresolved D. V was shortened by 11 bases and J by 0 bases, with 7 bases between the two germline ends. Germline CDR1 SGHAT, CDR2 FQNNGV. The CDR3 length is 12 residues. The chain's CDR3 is CAVEATNEKLFF. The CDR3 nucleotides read TGTGCCGTGGAAGCAACTAATGAAAAACTGTTTTTT.